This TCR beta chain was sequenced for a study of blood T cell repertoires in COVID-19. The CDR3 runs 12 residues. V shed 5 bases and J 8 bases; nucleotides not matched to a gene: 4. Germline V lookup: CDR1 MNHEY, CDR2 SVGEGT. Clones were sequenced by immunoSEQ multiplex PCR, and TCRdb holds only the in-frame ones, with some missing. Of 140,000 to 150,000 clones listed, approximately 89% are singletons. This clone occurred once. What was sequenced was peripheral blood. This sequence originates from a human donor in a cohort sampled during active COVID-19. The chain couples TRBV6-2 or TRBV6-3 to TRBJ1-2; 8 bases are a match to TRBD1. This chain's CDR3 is CASSDRGGGYTF. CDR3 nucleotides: TGTGCCAGCAGTGACAGGGGAGGAGGCTACACCTTC.